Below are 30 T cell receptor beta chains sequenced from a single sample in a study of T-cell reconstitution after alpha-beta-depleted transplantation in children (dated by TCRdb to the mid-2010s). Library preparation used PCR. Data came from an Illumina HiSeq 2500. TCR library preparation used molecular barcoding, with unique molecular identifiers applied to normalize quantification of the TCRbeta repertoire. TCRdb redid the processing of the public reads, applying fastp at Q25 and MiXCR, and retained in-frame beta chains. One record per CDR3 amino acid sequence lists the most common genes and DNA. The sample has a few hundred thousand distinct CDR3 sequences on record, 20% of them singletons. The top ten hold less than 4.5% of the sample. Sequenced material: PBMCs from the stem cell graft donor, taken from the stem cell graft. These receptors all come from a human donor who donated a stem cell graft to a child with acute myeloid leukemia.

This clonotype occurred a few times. In DNA, the CDR3 is TGTGCCAGCAGCCCCAGGGACGAACGCTTTTACGAGCAGTACTTC. Residues: CASSPRDERFYEQYF. V usage is TRBV7-2 and J usage is TRBJ2-7; D possibly uses TRBD1 or TRBD2 (5 bases each). The V end was cut by 5 bases, the J end by 4 bases, with 18 bases between. The CDR3 contains 15 residues. From germline, CDR1 is SGHTA and CDR2 FQGNSA. Filled out from reference TRBV7-2 and TRBJ2-7, the complete variable domain reads GAGVSQSPSNKVTEKGKDVELRCDPISGHTALYWYRQSLGQGLEFLIYFQGNSAPDKSGLPSDRFSAERTGGSVSTLTIQRTQQEDSAVYLCASSPRDERFYEQYFGPGTRLTVT.

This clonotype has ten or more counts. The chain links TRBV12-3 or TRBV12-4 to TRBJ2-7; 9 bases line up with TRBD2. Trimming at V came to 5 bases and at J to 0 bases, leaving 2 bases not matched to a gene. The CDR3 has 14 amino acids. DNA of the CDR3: TGTGCCAGCAGTGAAGCGGGAGGCTCCTACGAGCAGTACTTC. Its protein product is CASSEAGGSYEQYF.

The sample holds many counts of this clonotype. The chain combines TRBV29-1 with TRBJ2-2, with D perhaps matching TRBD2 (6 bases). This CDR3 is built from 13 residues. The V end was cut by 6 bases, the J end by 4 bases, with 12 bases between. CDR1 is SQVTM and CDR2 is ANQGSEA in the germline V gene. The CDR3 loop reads CSVGGLLTGELFF. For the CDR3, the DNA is TGCAGCGTGGGGGGACTTCTCACCGGGGAGCTGTTTTTT.

The DNA for the CDR3 is TGTGCCAGCAGTTTCCGGGACCGATATTACACAGATACGCAGTATTTT. It yields the protein CASSFRDRYYTDTQYF. The V gene is TRBV12-3 or TRBV12-4, the J gene TRBJ2-3, with D tentatively TRBD1 or TRBD2 (5 bases each). This CDR3 is 16 amino acids long. Trimming stripped 3 bases from V and 2 bases from J, with 15 bases between.

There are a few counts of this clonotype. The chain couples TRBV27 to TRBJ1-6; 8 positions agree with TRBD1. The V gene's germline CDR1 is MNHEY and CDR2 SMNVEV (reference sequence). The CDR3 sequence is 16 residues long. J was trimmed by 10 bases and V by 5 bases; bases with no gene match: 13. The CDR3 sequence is CASSPAEDRAWSPLHF. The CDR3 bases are TGTGCCAGCAGTCCTGCGGAGGACAGGGCTTGGTCACCCCTCCACTTT.

The CDR3 DNA is TGTGCCAGCAGTGAATCGGACAGTTACACCTACGAGCAGTACTTC. This encodes CASSESDSYTYEQYF. The chain links TRBV2 to TRBJ2-7; perhaps TRBD1 as D (6 bases). In germline, CDR1 is SNHLY, CDR2 FYNNEI. V was shortened by 2 bases and J by 2 bases, with 13 bases between the two germline ends. This CDR3 is 15 amino acids long.

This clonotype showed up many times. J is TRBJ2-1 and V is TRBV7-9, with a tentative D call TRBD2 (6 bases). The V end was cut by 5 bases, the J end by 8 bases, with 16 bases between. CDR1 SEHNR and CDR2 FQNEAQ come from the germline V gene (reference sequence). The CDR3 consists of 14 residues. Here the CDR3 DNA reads TGTGCCAGCAGCCAGATCGGGGGAAGGGATGAGCAGTTCTTC. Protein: CASSQIGGRDEQFF.

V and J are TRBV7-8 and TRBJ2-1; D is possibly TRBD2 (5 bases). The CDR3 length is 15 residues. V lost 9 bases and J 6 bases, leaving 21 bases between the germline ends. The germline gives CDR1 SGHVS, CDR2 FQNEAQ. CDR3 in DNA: TGTGCCAGTGCTCGAACGCATTCTCGGGGCAATGAGCAGTTCTTC. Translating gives CASARTHSRGNEQFF.

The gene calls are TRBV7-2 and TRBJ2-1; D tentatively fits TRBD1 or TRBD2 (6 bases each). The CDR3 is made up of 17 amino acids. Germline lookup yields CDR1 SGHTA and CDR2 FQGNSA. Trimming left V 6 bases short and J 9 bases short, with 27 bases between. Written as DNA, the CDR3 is TGTGCCAGCAGTTCCTCCGCCACTAGGGGGAGGAGAGCTGAGCAGTTCTTC. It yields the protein CASSSSATRGRRAEQFF.

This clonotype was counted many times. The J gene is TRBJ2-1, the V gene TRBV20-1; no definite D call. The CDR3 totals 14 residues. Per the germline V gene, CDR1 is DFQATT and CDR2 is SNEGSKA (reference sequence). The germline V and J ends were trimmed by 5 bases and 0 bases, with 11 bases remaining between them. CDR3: CSASHPSSYNEQFF. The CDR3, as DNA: TGCAGTGCTTCCCACCCGAGCTCCTACAATGAGCAGTTCTTC.

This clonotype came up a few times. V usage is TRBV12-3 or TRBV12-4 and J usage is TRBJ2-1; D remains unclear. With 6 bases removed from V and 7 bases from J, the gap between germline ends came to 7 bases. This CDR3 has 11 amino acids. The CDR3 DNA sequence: TGTGCCAGCAGAGCCAGGAATGAGCAGTTCTTC. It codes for CASRARNEQFF.

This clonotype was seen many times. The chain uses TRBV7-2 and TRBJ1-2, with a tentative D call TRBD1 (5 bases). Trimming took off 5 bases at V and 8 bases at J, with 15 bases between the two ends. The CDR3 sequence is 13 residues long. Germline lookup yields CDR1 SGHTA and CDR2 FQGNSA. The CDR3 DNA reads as TGTGCCAGCAGCCCTAGGGACTTCGGGGGCTACACCTTC. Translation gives CASSPRDFGGYTF.

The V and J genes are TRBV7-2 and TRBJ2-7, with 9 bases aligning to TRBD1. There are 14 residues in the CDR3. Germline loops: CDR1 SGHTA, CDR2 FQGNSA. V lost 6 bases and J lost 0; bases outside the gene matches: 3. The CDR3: CASSTGQGSYEQYF. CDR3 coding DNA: TGTGCCAGCAGTACGGGACAGGGCTCCTACGAGCAGTACTTC.

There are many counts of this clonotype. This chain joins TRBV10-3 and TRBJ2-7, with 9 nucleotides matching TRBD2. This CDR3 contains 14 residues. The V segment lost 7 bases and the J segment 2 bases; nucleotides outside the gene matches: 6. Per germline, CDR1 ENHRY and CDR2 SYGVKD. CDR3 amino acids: CAIKSASGTYEQYF. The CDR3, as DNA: TGTGCCATCAAGTCTGCTAGCGGGACCTACGAGCAGTACTTC.

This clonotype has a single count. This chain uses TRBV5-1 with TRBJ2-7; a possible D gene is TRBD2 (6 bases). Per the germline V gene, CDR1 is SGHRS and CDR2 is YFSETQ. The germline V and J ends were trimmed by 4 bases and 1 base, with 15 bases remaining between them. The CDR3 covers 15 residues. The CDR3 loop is CASSTGTPESYEQYF. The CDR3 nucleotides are TGCGCCAGCAGCACCGGGACTCCCGAGTCCTACGAGCAGTACTTC.

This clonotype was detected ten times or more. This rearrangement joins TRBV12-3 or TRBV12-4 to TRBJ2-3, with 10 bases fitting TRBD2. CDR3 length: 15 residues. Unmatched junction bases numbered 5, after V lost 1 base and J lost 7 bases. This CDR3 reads CASSLGASGGNTQYF. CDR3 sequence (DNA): TGTGCCAGCAGTTTAGGGGCTAGCGGGGGTAATACGCAGTATTTT.

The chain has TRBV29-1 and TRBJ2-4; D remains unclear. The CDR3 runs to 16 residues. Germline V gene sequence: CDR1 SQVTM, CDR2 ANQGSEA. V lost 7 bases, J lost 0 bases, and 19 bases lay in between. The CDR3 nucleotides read TGCAGCGCCTGGGTCCCGCAGACGCTAGCCAAAAACATTCAGTACTTC. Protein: CSAWVPQTLAKNIQYF.

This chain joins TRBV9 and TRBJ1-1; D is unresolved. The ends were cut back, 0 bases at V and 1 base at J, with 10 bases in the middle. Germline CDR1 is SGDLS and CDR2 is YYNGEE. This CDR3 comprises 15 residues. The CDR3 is CASSVDGSGNTEAFF. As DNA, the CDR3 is TGTGCCAGCAGCGTAGATGGAAGCGGGAACACTGAAGCTTTCTTT.

In DNA, the CDR3 is TGTGCCAGCAGCGTAGGGGCGTCCCCCAATGAGCAGTTCTTC. Protein sequence: CASSVGASPNEQFF. The chain uses TRBV9 and TRBJ2-1; D remains ambiguous. The CDR3 is 14 amino acids. V was trimmed by 0 bases and J by 6 bases, leaving 10 bases between them. CDR1 is SGDLS, CDR2 YYNGEE, per germline.

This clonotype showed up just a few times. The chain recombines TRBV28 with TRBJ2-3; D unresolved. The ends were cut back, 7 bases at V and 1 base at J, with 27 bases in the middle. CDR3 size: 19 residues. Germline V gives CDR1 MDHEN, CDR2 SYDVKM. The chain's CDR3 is CASIPLGSSLLLGTDTQYF. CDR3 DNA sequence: TGTGCCAGCATCCCCCTCGGCAGTAGCCTTCTCCTTGGCACAGATACGCAGTATTTT.

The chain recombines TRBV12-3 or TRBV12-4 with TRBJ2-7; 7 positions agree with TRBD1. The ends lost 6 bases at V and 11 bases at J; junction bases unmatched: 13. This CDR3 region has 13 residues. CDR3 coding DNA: TGTGCCAGCAGACTGTCCCTGACAGGGCGAGAGTACTTC. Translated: CASRLSLTGREYF.

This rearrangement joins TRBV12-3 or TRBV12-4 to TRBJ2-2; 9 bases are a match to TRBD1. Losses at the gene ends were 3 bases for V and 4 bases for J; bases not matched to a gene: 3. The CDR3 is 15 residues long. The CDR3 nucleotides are TGTGCCAGCAGTTTTGGGACAGGGCCCACCGGGGAGCTGTTTTTT. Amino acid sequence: CASSFGTGPTGELFF.

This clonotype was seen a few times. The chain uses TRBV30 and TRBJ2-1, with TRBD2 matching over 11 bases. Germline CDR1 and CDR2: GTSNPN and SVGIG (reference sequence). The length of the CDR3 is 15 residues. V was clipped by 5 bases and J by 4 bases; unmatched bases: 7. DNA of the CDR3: TGTGCCTGGCAAGCCGGGACTAGCGGATACAATGAGCAGTTCTTC. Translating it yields CAWQAGTSGYNEQFF.

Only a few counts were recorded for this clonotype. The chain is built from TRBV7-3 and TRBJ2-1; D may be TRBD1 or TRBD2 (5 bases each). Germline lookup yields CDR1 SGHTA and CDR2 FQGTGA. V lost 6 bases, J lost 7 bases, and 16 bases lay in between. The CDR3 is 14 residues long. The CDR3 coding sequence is TGTGCCAGCAGTCATCCGGGACGGAGAAATGAGCAGTTCTTC. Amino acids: CASSHPGRRNEQFF.

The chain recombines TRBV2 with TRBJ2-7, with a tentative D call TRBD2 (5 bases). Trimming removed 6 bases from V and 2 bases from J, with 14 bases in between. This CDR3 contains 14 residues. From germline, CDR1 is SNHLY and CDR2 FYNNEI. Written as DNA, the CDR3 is TGTGCCAGCAGCCCGGAGGCTCTCACCTACGAGCAGTACTTC. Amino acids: CASSPEALTYEQYF.

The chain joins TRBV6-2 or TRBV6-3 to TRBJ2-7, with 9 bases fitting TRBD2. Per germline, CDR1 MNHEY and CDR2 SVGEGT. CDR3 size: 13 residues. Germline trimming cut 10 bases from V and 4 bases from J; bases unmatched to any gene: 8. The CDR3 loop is CATQREDLYEQYF. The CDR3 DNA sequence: TGTGCCACACAGCGGGAGGACCTTTACGAGCAGTACTTC.

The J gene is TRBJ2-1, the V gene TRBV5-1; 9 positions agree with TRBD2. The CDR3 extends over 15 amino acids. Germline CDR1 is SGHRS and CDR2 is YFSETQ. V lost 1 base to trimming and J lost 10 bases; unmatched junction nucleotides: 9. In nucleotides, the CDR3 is TGCGCCAGCAGCTTGCTAGCGGGGCTCCAAGGGGAGCAGTTCTTC. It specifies CASSLLAGLQGEQFF.

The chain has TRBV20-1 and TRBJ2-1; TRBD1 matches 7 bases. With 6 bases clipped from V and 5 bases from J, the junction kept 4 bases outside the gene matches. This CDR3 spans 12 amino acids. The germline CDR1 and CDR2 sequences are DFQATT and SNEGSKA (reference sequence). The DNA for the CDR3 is TGCAGTGCCTACGGACAGGACAATGAGCAGTTCTTC. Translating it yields CSAYGQDNEQFF.

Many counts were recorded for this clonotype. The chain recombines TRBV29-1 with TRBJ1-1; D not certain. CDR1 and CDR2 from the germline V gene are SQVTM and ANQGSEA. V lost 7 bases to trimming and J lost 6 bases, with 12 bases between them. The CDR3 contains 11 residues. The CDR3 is CSASGRAEAFF. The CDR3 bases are TGCAGCGCAAGTGGGCGGGCTGAAGCTTTCTTT. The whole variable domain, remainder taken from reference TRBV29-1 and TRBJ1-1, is SAVISQKPSRDICQRGTSLTIQCQVDSQVTMMFWYRQQPGQSLTLIATANQGSEATYESGFVIDKFPISRPNLTFSTLTVSNMSPEDSSIYLCSASGRAEAFFGQGTRLTVV.

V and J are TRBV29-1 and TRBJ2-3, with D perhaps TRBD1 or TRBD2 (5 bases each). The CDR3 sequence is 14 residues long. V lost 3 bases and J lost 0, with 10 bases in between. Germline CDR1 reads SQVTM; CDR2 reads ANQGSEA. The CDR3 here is CSVDQGRSTDTQYF. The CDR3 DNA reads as TGCAGCGTTGACCAGGGACGGAGCACAGATACGCAGTATTTT.